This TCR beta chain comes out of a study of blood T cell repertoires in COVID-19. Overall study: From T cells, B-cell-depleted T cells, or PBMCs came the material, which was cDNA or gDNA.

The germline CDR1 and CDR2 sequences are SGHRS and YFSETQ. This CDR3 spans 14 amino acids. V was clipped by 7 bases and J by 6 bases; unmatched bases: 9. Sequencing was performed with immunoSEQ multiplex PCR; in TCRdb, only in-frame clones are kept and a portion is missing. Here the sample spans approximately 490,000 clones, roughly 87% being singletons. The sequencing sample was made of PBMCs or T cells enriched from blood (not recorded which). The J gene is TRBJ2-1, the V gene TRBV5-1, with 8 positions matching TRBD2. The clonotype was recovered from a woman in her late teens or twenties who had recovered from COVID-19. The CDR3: CASSLGLASNEQFF. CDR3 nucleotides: TGCGCCAGCTCACTCGGACTAGCAAGCAATGAGCAGTTCTTC.